The text below deals with one TCR beta chain. What it binds is unknown. The data stem from a study of blood T cells in healthy people across ages. Study overall: Template switching captured about one barcoded beta molecule per two T cells.

Total RNA was isolated from each sample in quantities of at least 5 micrograms. V dropped 6 bases and J dropped 8 bases, with 18 bases sitting between them. The CDR3 has 15 amino acids. From germline, CDR1 is SGDLS and CDR2 YYNGEE. A J-beta primer mix and a sample-barcoded 5' primer were used in a second PCR of about 6 to 12 cycles. Each TCR beta cDNA got a 12-nucleotide random molecular identifier. TCRdb re-called the 5' RACE reads through MiXCR, storing one row per CDR3 protein. Among about 1,600,000 distinct CDR3 sequences listed, around 39% were seen once. General study findings and limits: The study lacked donor CMV status, which possibly confounded expanded clonotype changes.

This chain uses TRBV9 with TRBJ1-6; D possibly corresponds to TRBD1 (5 bases). The receptor was isolated from a woman aged 18-29 years in good health. Material: blood. The DNA of the CDR3 is TGTGCCAGCAACCCCCTTGGGGACGGCTATTCACCCCTCCACTTT. This gives the protein CASNPLGDGYSPLHF. The whole variable domain, filled in from reference TRBV9 and TRBJ1-6, reads DSGVTQTPKHLITATGQRVTLRCSPRSGDLSVYWYQQSLDQGLQFLIQYYNGEERAKGNILERFSAQQFPDLHSELNLSSLELGDSALYFCASNPLGDGYSPLHFGNGTRLTVT.